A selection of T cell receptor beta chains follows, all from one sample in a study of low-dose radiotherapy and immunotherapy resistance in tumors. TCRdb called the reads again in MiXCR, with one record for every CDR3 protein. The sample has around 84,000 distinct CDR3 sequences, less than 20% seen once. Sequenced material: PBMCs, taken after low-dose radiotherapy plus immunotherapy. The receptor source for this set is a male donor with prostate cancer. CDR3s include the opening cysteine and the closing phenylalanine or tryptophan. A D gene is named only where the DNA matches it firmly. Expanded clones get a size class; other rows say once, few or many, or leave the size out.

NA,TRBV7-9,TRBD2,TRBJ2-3,CASSFQREIDKYF,TGTGCCAGCAGCTTCCAGCGGGAGATAGATAAGTATTTT
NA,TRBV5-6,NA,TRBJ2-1,CASSSQGAGNEQFF,TGTGCCAGCAGCTCACAGGGAGCGGGCAATGAGCAGTTCTTC
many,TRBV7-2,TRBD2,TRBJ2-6,CASSLAWVTSGSSGANVLTF,TGTGCCAGCAGCTTAGCGTGGGTTACTAGCGGAAGCTCTGGGGCCAACGTCCTGACTTTC
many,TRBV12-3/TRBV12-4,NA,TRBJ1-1,CASSRSWIAFF,TGTGCCAGCAGTCGCAGCTGGATAGCTTTCTTT
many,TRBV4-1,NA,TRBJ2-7,CASSQVGYEQYF,TGCGCCAGCAGCCAAGTGGGTTACGAGCAGTACTTC
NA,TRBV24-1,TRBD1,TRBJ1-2,CATSDPTGDGYTF,TGTGCCACCAGTGACCCGACAGGGGATGGCTACACCTTC
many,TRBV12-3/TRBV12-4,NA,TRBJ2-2,CASSPEWGGELFF,TGTGCCAGCAGCCCTGAGTGGGGCGGGGAGCTGTTTTTT
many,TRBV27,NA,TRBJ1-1,CASSTGTGFEAFF,TGTGCCAGCAGTACGGGGACGGGATTTGAAGCTTTCTTT
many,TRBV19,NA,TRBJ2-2,CASSIDFGTGELFF,TGTGCCAGTAGTATAGATTTCGGGACCGGGGAGCTGTTTTTT
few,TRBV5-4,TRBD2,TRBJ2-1,CASSLALAGVGEQFF,TGTGCCAGCAGCTTGGCCCTAGCGGGAGTGGGTGAGCAGTTCTTC
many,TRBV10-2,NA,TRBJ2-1,CASSESRQSSNYNEQFF,TGCGCCAGCAGTGAATCCCGACAGTCCTCAAACTACAATGAGCAGTTCTTC
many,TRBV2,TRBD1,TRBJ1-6,CASSHLPGQLNSPLHF,TGTGCCAGCAGCCACCTACCGGGACAGCTTAATTCACCCCTCCACTTT
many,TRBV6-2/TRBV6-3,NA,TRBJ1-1,CASSLGIEAFF,TGTGCCAGCAGTTTGGGGATTGAAGCTTTCTTT
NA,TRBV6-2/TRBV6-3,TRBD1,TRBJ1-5,CASSGVARTGGNQPQHF,TGTGCCAGCAGTGGTGTGGCCCGGACAGGAGGGAATCAGCCCCAGCATTTT
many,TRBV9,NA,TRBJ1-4,CASSVSSSSEKLFF,TGTGCCAGCAGCGTATCTTCGTCCTCTGAAAAACTGTTTTTT
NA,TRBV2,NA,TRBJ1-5,CASGSSGLESNQPQHF,TGTGCCAGCGGATCCTCCGGCCTGGAAAGCAATCAGCCCCAGCATTTT
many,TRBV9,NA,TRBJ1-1,CASSVDSNTEAFF,TGTGCCAGCAGCGTAGATAGTAACACTGAAGCTTTCTTT
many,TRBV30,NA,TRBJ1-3,CAWNKRLSGNTIYF,TGTGCCTGGAACAAGAGACTCTCTGGAAACACCATATATTTT
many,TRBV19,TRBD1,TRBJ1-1,CASRRQGLNTEAFF,TGTGCCAGTAGACGACAGGGGTTGAACACTGAAGCTTTCTTT
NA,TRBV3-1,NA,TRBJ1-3,CASSRGTMFSGNTIYF,TGTGCCAGCAGCCGGGGCACCATGTTCTCTGGAAACACCATATATTTT
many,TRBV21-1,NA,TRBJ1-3,CASRERDSSGNTIYF,TGTGCCAGCAGGGAGCGGGACAGCTCTGGAAACACCATATATTTT
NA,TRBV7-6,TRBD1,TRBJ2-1,CASTAGTANSNEQFF,TGTGCCAGCACCGCCGGGACAGCAAATTCCAATGAGCAGTTCTTC
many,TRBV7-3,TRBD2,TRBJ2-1,CASSPLGGSSYNEQFF,TGTGCCAGCAGCCCCCTCGGCGGGAGCTCCTACAATGAGCAGTTCTTC
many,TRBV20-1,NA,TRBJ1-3,CSASDWQLSGNTIYF,TGCAGTGCTAGCGATTGGCAGCTCTCTGGAAACACCATATATTTT
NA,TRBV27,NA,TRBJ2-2,CASSRNTGEPFF,TGTGCCAGCAGCAGAAACACCGGGGAGCCGTTTTTT
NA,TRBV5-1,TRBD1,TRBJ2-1,CASNPGQGPNEQFF,TGCGCCAGCAACCCGGGACAGGGACCCAATGAGCAGTTCTTC
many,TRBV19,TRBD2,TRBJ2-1,CASSTGLAGDEQFF,TGTGCCAGTAGTACTGGACTAGCGGGAGACGAGCAGTTCTTC
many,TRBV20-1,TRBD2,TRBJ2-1,CSARELAGANEQFF,TGCAGTGCTAGAGAACTAGCGGGAGCCAATGAGCAGTTCTTC
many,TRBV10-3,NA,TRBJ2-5,CAISEPRETQYF,TGTGCCATCAGTGAGCCTAGAGAGACCCAGTACTTC
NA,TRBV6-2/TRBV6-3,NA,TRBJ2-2,CASRHDSFRELFFF,NA
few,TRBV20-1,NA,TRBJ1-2,CSARVRSYGYTF,TGCAGTGCTAGAGTTCGCAGTTATGGCTACACCTTC
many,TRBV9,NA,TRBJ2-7,CASSGSSYEQYF,TGTGCCAGCAGCGGTTCCTCCTACGAGCAGTACTTC
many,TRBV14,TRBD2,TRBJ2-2,CASSPGTSGRGAGELFF,TGTGCCAGCAGCCCCGGGACTAGCGGGAGAGGCGCCGGGGAGCTGTTTTTT
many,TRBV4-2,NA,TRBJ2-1,CASSQDRGSSYNEQFF,TGTGCCAGCAGCCAAGACCGCGGTAGCTCCTACAATGAGCAGTTCTTC
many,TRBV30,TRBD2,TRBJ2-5,CAWSGLGGETQYF,TGTGCCTGGAGCGGTTTGGGGGGGGAGACCCAGTACTTC
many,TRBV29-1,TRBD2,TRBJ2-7,CSAGGGGYEQYF,TGCAGCGCCGGTGGCGGGGGGTACGAGCAGTACTTC
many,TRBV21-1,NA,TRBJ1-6,CASSNRDRGQCFHF,TGTGCCAGCAGCAACCGGGACAGGGGGCAATGTTTCCACTTT
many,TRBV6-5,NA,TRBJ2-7,CASSANQGEQYF,TGTGCCAGCAGTGCAAACCAGGGTGAGCAGTACTTC
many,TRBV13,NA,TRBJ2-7,CASSLSRGAGVGEQYF,TGTGCCAGCAGCTTATCCCGGGGGGCGGGAGTGGGCGAGCAGTACTTC
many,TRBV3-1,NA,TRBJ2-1,CASSRGSFNEQFF,TGTGCCAGCAGCCGAGGGTCCTTCAATGAGCAGTTCTTC
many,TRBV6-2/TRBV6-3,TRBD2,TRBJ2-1,CASKVAGGPDEQFF,TGTGCCAGCAAGGTAGCGGGAGGGCCGGATGAGCAGTTCTTC
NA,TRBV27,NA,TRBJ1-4,CASRLGRGQNEKLFF,TGTGCCAGCAGACTCGGACGGGGCCAGAATGAAAAACTGTTTTTT
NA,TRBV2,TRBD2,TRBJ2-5,CASSGLAAVQETQYF,TGTGCCAGCAGTGGCCTAGCGGCAGTACAAGAGACCCAGTACTTC
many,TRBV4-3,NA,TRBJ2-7,CASSQGAQVSGQYF,TGCGCCAGCAGCCAAGGGGCTCAGGTTAGCGGGCAGTACTTC
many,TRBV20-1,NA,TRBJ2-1,CSASWESSYNEQFF,TGCAGTGCTAGCTGGGAGTCCTCCTACAATGAGCAGTTCTTC
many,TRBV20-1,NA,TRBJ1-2,CSATLSYGYTF,TGCAGTGCTACACTGAGCTATGGCTACACCTTC
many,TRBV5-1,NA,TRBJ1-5,CANILGRSYSNQPQHF,TGCGCCAACATTTTAGGTAGATCCTATAGCAATCAGCCCCAGCATTTT
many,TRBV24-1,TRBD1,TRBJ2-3,CATSDPTGVSTDTQYF,TGTGCCACCAGTGACCCGACAGGGGTTAGCACAGATACGCAGTATTTT
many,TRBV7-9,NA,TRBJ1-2,CASSGPGTPSGGYTF,TGTGCCAGCAGCGGACCGGGGACCCCCTCGGGTGGCTACACCTTC
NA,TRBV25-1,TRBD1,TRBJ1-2,CASSGQGSHGYTF,TGTGCCAGCAGTGGACAGGGTAGCCATGGCTACACCTTC
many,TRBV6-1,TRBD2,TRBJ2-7,CASSRTSSTSYEQYF,TGTGCCAGCAGTCGGACTAGCTCCACCTCCTACGAGCAGTACTTC
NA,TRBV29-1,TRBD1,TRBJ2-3,CSARGQDRGSTDTQYF,TGCAGCGCCCGTGGGCAGGACAGGGGTTCCACAGATACGCAGTATTTT
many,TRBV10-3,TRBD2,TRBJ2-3,CAISESQREGPDTQYF,TGTGCCATCAGTGAGTCTCAGCGGGAGGGCCCGGATACGCAGTATTTT
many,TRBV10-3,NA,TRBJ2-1,CAISVGTGTYNEQFF,TGTGCCATCAGTGTTGGGACGGGGACCTACAATGAGCAGTTCTTC
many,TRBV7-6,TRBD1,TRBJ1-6,CASSSGQGNSPLHF,TGTGCCAGCAGCTCCGGACAGGGGAATTCACCCCTCCACTTT
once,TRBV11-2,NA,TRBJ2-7,CASSTTRTGAYEQYF,TGTGCCAGCAGCACCACTAGGACGGGCGCCTACGAGCAGTACTTC
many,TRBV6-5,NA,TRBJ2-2,CASSYGGVSGELFF,TGTGCCAGCAGTTACGGTGGGGTCAGCGGGGAGCTGTTTTTT